Below, one T cell receptor (beta chain) is given with its context. No cognate antigen has been identified for it. No clone much larger than this one lies a single base away; base qualities are absent. These data belong to a study of T cell changes during pregnancy in multiple sclerosis (dated by TCRdb to between 2018 and 2020). Regarding the complete study: In women with multiple sclerosis, the researchers looked at how the T cell repertoire shifted as pregnancy progressed.

The CDR3 numbers 13 residues from cysteine through phenylalanine. Only the CDR3 DNA is retained, 39 bases long and in frame from the first base. Sequences SGHTA (CDR1) and FQGNSA (CDR2) are obtained from the germline V gene. Here V drops 4 bases and J drops 5 bases, and the junction holds 0 bases not matched to any gene. The protocol used for the library was the immunoSEQ multiplex PCR assay. TCRdb obtained this table from immuneACCESS and retained in-frame rearrangements with V and J assigned. These tables miss some clones; where compared with another copy, unresolved V genes account for less than half of the shortfall, and the remainder is unexplained. This sample lists fewer than 60,000 clones; about 90% were detected once. The ten largest account for about 0.6% of the sample.

Sequenced material: CD4+ T cells from peripheral blood mononuclear cells, taken after pregnancy. The V and J segments used are TRBV7-2 and TRBJ2-4; TRBD1 agrees with 9 junctional bases. The receptor was isolated from a female donor with multiple sclerosis, enrolled in a pregnancy study. The sequenced DNA: TGTGCCAGCAGCTACAGGGGGCAAAACATTCAGTACTTC. This is translated as CASSYRGQNIQYF.